The TCR beta chain under discussion was sequenced for a study of blood T cells in healthy people across ages. Study-level findings and limits: Expanded clonotype changes were possibly confounded by unknown donor CMV status.

A remark on this clonotype: Its specificity is unknown.

Trimming shortened V by 5 bases and J by 5 bases, and 22 bases separated the two germline ends. The CDR3 has 16 residues. Germline values: CDR1 SGHDT, CDR2 YYEEEE. PCR was performed a second time for 7 to 11 cycles using a sample-barcoded 5' primer and a J-beta primer mix. Each CDR3 protein is one row after TCRdb ran MiXCR on the 5' RACE reads. The top ten clones hold around 9.6% of a sample with about 840,000 distinct CDR3 sequences, about 28% of them seen once. The same sample was also used in a study of T cells of mothers and their children. That work contributes: Over 9.5 million TCR beta CDR3 reads were obtained from each mother, and several million from each child.

Material for sequencing was blood. This TCR derives from a woman between 35 and 50 years old in good health. V is TRBV5-6 and J is TRBJ1-2, with TRBD1 as a possible D gene (5 bases). Here the CDR3 DNA reads TGTGCCAGCAGGCGTGGGGCAGAGGGAGTCTTATATGGCTACACCTTC. Translating it yields CASRRGAEGVLYGYTF.